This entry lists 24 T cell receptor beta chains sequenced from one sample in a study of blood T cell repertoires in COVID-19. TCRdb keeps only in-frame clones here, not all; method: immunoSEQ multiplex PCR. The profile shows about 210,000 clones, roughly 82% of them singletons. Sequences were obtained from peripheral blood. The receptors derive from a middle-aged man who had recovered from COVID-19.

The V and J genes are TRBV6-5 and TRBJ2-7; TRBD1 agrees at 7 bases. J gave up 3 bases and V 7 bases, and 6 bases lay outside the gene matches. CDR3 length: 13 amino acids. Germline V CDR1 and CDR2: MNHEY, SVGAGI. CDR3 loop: CASKRDSFYEQYF. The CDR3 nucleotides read TGTGCCAGCAAAAGGGACAGCTTCTACGAGCAGTACTTC.

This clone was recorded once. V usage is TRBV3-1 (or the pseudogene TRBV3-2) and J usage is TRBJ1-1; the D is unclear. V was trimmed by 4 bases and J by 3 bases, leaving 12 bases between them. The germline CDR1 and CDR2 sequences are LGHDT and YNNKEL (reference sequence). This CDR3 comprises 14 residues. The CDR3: CASSPHVVDTEAFF. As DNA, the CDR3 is TGTGCCAGCAGCCCCCACGTCGTAGACACTGAAGCTTTCTTT.

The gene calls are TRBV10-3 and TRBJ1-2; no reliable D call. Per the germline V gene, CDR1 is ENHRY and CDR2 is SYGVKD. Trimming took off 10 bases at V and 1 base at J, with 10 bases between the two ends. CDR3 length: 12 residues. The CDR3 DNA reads TGTGCCACCGGAGAATTTAACTATGGCTACACCTTC. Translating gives CATGEFNYGYTF.

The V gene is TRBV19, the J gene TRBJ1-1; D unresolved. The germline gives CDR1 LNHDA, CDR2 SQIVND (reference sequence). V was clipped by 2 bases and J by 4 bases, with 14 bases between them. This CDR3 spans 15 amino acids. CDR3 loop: CASSISPWRGTEAFF. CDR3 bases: TGTGCCAGTAGTATATCCCCCTGGCGGGGCACTGAAGCTTTCTTT.

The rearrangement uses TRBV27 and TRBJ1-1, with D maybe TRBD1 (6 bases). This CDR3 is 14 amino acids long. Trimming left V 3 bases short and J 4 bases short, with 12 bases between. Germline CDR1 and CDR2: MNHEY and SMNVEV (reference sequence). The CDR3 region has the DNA TGTGCCAGCAGTTTCCTGAGGGGGGGCACTGAAGCTTTCTTT. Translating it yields CASSFLRGGTEAFF.

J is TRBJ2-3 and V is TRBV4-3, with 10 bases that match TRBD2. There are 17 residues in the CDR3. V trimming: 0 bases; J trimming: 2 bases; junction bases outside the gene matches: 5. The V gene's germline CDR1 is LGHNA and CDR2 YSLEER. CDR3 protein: CASSQDRGLAVTDTQYF. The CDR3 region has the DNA TGCGCCAGCAGCCAAGATAGAGGACTAGCGGTCACAGATACGCAGTATTTT.

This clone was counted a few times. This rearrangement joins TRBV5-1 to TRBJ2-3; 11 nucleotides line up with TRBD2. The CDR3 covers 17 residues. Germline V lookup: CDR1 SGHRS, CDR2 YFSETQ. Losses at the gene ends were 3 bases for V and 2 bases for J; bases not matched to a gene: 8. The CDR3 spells CASSSTLAGGYTDTQYF. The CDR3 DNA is TGCGCCAGCAGCTCGACCCTAGCGGGGGGATACACAGATACGCAGTATTTT.

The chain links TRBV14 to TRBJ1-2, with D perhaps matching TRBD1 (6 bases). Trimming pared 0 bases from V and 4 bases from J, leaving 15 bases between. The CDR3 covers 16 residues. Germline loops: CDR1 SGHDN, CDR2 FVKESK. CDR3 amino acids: CASSQELRQEFYGYTF. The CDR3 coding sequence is TGTGCCAGCAGCCAAGAGTTGCGACAGGAATTCTATGGCTACACCTTC.

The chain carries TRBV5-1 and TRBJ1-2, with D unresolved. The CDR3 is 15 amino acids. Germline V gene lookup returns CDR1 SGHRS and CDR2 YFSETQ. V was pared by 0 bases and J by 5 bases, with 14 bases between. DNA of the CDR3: TGCGCCAGCAGCTTGGCGAGCGGTGGAGGGTATGGCTACACCTTC. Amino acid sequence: CASSLASGGGYGYTF.

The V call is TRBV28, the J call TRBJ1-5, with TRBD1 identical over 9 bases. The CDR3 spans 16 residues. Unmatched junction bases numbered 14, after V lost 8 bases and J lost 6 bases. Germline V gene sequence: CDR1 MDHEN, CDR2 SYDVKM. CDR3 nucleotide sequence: TGTGCCAGCGTAACAGGGGGCGCGATGGCTAGTCAGCCCCAGCATTTT. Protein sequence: CASVTGGAMASQPQHF.

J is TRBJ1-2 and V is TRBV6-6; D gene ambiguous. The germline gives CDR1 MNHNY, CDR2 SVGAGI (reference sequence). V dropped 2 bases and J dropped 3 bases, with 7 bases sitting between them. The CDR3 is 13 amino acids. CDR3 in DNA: TGTGCCAGCAGTTACCAGGATGACTATGGCTACACCTTC. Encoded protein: CASSYQDDYGYTF.

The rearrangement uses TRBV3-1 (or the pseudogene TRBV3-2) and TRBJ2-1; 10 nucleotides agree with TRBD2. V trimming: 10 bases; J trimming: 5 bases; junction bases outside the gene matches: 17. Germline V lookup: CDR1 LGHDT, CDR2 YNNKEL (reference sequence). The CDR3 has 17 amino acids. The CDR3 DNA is TGTGCCACCCAGAGGGGGCTAGCGGGAGATAGAGACAATGAGCAGTTCTTC. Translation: CATQRGLAGDRDNEQFF.

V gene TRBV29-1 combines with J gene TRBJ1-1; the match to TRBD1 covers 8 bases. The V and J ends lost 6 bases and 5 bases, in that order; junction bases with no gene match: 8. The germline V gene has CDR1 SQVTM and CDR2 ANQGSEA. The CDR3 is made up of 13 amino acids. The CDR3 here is CSVETGVATEAFF. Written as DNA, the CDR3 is TGCAGCGTAGAGACAGGGGTAGCAACTGAAGCTTTCTTT.

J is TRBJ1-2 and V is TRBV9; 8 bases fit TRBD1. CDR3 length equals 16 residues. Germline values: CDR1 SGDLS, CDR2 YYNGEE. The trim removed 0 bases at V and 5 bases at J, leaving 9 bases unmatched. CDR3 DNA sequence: TGTGCCAGCAGCGTAGGTTCAGGGGGCCATCGGTATGGCTACACCTTC. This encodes CASSVGSGGHRYGYTF. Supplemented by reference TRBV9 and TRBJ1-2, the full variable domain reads DSGVTQTPKHLITATGQRVTLRCSPRSGDLSVYWYQQSLDQGLQFLIQYYNGEERAKGNILERFSAQQFPDLHSELNLSSLELGDSALYFCASSVGSGGHRYGYTFGSGTRLTVV.

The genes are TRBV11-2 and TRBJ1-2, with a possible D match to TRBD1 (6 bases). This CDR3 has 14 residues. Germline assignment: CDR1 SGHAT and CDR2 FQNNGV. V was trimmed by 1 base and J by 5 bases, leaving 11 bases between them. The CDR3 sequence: CASSLVTGWYGYTF. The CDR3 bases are TGTGCCAGCAGCTTAGTTACAGGGTGGTATGGCTACACCTTC. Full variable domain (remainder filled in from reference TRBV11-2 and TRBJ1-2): EAGVAQSPRYKIIEKRQSVAFWCNPISGHATLYWYQQILGQGPKLLIQFQNNGVVDDSQLPKDRFSAERLKGVDSTLKIQPAKLEDSAVYLCASSLVTGWYGYTFGSGTRLTVV.

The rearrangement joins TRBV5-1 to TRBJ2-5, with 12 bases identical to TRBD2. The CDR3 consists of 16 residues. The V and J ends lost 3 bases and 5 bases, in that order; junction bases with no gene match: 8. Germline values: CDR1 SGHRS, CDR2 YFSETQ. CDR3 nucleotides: TGCGCCAGCAGCTCTCGACTAGCGGGGGCGAGGGAGACCCAGTACTTC. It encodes CASSSRLAGARETQYF.

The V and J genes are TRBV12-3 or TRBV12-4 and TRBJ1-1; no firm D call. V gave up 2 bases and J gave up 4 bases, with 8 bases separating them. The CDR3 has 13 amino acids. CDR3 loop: CASSLNRITEAFF. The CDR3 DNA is TGTGCCAGCAGTTTAAACAGAATCACTGAAGCTTTCTTT.

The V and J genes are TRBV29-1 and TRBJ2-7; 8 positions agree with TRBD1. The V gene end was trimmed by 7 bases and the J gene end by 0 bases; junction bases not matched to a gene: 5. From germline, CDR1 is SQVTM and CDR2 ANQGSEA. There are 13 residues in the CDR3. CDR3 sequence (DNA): TGCAGCGCCTGGACAGGGAGCTCCTACGAGCAGTACTTC. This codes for CSAWTGSSYEQYF.

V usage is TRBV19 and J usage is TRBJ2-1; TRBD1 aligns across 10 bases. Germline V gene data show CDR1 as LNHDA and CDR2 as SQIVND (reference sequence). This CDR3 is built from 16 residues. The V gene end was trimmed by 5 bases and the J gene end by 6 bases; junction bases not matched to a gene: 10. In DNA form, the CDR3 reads TGTGCCAGTAGTGTACGGGGACAGGGGTGGTCCAATGAGCAGTTCTTC. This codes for CASSVRGQGWSNEQFF.

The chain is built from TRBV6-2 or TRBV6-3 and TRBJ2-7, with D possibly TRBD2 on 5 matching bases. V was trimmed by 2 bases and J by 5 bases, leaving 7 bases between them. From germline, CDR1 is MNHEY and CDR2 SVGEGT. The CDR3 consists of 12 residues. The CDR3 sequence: CASSYPGNEQYF. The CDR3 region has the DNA TGTGCCAGCAGTTACCCGGGGAACGAGCAGTACTTC.

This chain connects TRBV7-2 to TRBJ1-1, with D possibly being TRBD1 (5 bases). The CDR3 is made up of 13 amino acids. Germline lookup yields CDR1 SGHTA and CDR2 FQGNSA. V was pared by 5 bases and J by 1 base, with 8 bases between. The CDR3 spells CASSQGQNTEAFF. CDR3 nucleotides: TGTGCCAGCAGCCAAGGACAGAACACTGAAGCTTTCTTT.

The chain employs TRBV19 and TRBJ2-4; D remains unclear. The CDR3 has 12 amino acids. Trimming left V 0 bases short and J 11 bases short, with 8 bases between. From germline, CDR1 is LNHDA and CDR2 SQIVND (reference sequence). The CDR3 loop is CASSIDRVLQYF. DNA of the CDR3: TGTGCCAGTAGTATAGATCGGGTCCTTCAGTACTTC.

The CDR3 loop is CASSSARGGEQYF. Written as DNA, the CDR3 is TGTGCCAGCAGCTCAGCGCGCGGGGGCGAGCAGTACTTC. The chain is built from TRBV6-5 and TRBJ2-7, with 7 nucleotides matching TRBD2. Germline CDR1 is MNHEY and CDR2 is SVGAGI. This CDR3 region has 13 residues. J lost 6 bases, V lost 6 bases, and 8 bases had no gene match.

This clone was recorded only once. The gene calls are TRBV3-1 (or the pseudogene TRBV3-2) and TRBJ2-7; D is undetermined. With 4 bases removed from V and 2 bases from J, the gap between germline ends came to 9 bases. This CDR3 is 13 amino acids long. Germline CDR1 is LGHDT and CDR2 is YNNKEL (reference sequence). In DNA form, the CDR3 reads TGTGCCAGCAGCCGCGTATTGGCCTACGAGCAGTACTTC. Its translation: CASSRVLAYEQYF.